One TCR beta chain is described in this entry. The antigen is undetermined. This record belongs to a study of T cells in Graves' hyperthyroidism and ophthalmopathy. The CDR3 runs 14 residues. Germline V CDR1 and CDR2: SGHRS, YFSETQ. J was trimmed by 6 bases and V by 7 bases; bases with no gene match: 8. Findings of the study overall: Researchers report that a 13 V-J model separated ophthalmopathy from stable hyperthyroidism. In validation, the model predicted ophthalmopathy. These predictions came a median roughly 6.5 months before onset.

Hyperthyroidism patients were newly diagnosed, had disease duration under 2 months, and were aged 18 to 65 years. Diagnostic decisions used clinical symptoms, serum thyroxine and TRAb, thyroid ultrasound and orbital computed tomography. TCR beta CDR3 sequences were amplified from RNA transcripts. HTBI primers were used for first-round RT-PCR of the TCR CDR3. A single record per CDR3 protein comes from TCRdb applying MiXCR to the multiplex PCR reads. The sample yields about 320,000 distinct CDR3 sequences, 16% seen once. The TCR was taken from a man aged 30-40 years with Graves' hyperthyroidism. The sample taken for sequencing was blood. This rearrangement joins TRBV5-1 to TRBJ2-2, with TRBD1 identical over 8 bases. This CDR3 is CASAEQGAAGELFF. The CDR3 bases are TGCGCCAGCGCCGAGCAGGGGGCGGCCGGGGAGCTGTTTTTT.